In this sample, the clone carrying this T cell receptor beta chain turned up a few times. What it binds is not known. This CDR3 is built from 19 residues. J gave up 0 bases and V 6 bases, and 15 bases lay outside the gene matches. Germline assignment: CDR1 MNHNS and CDR2 SASEGT. Stated treatment: approximately nine-day PBMC culture with coronavirus spike peptide pools or control peptides (ViraFEST assay). The data originate from a study of vaccination and CD4 T cells after COVID-19. Sequence data for DNA of cultured CD4+ T cells were generated by the Oncomine TCR Beta short-read assay. Each CDR3 protein gets one entry after TCRdb re-called the PCR reads with MiXCR. The sample lists about 20,000 distinct CDR3 sequences; under 30% were seen once.

The source is a human donor with COVID-19. Sequenced sample: cultured CD4+ T cells from blood. The rearrangement joins TRBV6-1 to TRBJ2-4; 9 nucleotides agree with TRBD1. Here the CDR3 reads CASRKLPGQGLLAKNIQYF. CDR3 nucleotides: TGTGCCAGCAGAAAACTACCGGGACAGGGACTTCTAGCCAAAAACATTCAGTACTTC.